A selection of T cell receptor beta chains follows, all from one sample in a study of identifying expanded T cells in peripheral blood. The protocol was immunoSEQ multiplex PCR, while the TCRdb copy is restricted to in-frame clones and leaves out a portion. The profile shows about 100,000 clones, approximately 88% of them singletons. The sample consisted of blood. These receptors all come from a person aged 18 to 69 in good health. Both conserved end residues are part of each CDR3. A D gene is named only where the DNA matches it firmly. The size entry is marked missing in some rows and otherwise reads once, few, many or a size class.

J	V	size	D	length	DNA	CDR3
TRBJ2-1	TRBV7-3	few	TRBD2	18	TGTGCCAGCAGCTCCGCCTTCACTAGCGTCCGCTCCTACAATGAGCAGTTCTTC	CASSSAFTSVRSYNEQFF
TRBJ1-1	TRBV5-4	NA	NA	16	TGTGCCAGCAGCCGGGACGGGGGCACCGTGAACACTGAAGCTTTCTTT	CASSRDGGTVNTEAFF
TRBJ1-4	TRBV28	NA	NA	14	TGTGCCAGCATCACTGCAGGGTCGAATGAAAAACTGTTTTTT	CASITAGSNEKLFF
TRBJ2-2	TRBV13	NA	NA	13	TGTGCCAGCAGCTTAGGACCCCCGCGGGAGCTGTTTTTT	CASSLGPPRELFF
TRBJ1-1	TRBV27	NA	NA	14	TGTGCCACCACCCCCCGGGTTGGCAGAACTGAAGCTTTCTTT	CATTPRVGRTEAFF
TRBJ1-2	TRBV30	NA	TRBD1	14	TGTGCCTTTACCGGGACAGGGAGACTCTATGGCTACACCTTC	CAFTGTGRLYGYTF
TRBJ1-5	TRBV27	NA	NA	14	TGTGCCAGCAGCCGTACAGGGAACAATCAGCCCCAGCATTTT	CASSRTGNNQPQHF
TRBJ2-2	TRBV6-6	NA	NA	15	TGTGCCAGCAGTTCCTCCGCCCCGGCCACCGGGGAGCTGTTTTTT	CASSSSAPATGELFF
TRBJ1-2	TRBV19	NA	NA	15	TGTGCCAGTAGTATAGTAGGGGAAACGCGGTATGGCTACACCTTC	CASSIVGETRYGYTF
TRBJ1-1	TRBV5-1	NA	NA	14	TGCGCCAGCTCCACGGAGGGGGATGGGACTGAAGCTTTCTTT	CASSTEGDGTEAFF
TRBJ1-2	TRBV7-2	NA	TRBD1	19	TGTGCCAGCAGCCCCCCGACCCAATCGACAGGGGGCACGATGGTCGGCTACACCTTC	CASSPPTQSTGGTMVGYTF
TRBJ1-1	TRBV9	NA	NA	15	TGTGCCAGCAGCGCCTCCGGGACAAAGGACACTGAAGCTTTCTTT	CASSASGTKDTEAFF
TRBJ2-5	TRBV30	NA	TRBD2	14	TGTGCCTGGAGTAATCTAGCGGGAGGAGAGACCCAGTACTTC	CAWSNLAGGETQYF
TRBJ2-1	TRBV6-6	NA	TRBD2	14	TGTGCCAGCAGGGCTAGCGGGAGCTCCAATGAGCAGTTCTTC	CASRASGSSNEQFF
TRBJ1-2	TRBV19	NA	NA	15	TGTGCCAGTAGTCCCGAGGGGGAGGGAAACTATGGCTACACCTTC	CASSPEGEGNYGYTF
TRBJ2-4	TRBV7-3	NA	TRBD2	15	TGTGCCAGCAGCTTAACCGGGGGGAACAAAAACATTCAGTACTTC	CASSLTGGNKNIQYF
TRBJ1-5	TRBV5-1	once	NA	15	TGCGCCAGCAGCCCGCAGGGAGAGCCCAATCAGCCCCAGCATTTT	CASSPQGEPNQPQHF
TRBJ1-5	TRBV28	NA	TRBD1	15	TGTGCCAGCAGTTCCGGGACAGGCGTTAATCAGCCCCAGCATTTT	CASSSGTGVNQPQHF
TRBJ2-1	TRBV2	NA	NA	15	TGTGCCAGCAGTGAATTGGGCGATTTCGGCTCCGAGCAGTTCTTC	CASSELGDFGSEQFF
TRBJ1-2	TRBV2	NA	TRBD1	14	TGTGCCAGCAGGGGAGGGACAGGGAAGACTGGCTACACCTTC	CASRGGTGKTGYTF
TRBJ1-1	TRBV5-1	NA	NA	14	TGCGCCAGCAGCTTGGCCACGGGGAAAGCTGAAGCTTTCTTT	CASSLATGKAEAFF
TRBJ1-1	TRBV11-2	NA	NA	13	TGTGCCAGCAGCTTAAGCACGAACACTGAAGCTTTCTTT	CASSLSTNTEAFF
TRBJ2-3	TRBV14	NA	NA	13	TGTGCCAGCAGCCAAGTGTGGACGGGGGAGCAGTATTTT	CASSQVWTGEQYF
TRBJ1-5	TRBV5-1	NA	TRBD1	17	TGCGCCAGCAGCTTGGTTAGGTTGGGGGACAGCAACCAGCCCCAGCATTTT	CASSLVRLGDSNQPQHF
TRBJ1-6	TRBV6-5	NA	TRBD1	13	TGTGCCAGCAGTCCTCGGACAGGTTCACCCCTCCACTTT	CASSPRTGSPLHF
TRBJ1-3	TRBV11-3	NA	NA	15	TGTGCCAGCAGCTTAGATGGCGGAACTGGAAACACCATATATTTT	CASSLDGGTGNTIYF
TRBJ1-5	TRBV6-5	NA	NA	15	TGTGCCAGCAGTTACTCAGCAGGGTCTGATCAGCCCCAGCATTTT	CASSYSAGSDQPQHF
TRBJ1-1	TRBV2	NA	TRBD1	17	TGTGCCAGCAGTGAGCAGGGGGGGCCCCCTTTGAACACTGAAGCTTTCTTT	CASSEQGGPPLNTEAFF
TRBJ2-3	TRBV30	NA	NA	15	TGTGCCTGGAGTGTAGACGGCCGGAGCACAGATACGCAGTATTTT	CAWSVDGRSTDTQYF
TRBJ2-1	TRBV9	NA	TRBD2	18	TGTGCCAGCAGCGTAGCTGCTAGCGGGGGAGGCTCCTACAATGAGCAGTTCTTC	CASSVAASGGGSYNEQFF
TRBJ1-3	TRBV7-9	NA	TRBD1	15	TGTGCCAGCAGCCACTCGACAGGGACTGGAAACACCATATATTTT	CASSHSTGTGNTIYF
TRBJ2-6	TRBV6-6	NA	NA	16	TGTGCCAGCAATATGGGAGTTCGCTCTGGGGCCAACGTCCTGACTTTC	CASNMGVRSGANVLTF
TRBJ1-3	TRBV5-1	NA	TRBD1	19	TGCGCCAGCAGCCGCTCAGGCCCCCAACAGGGGGCCCTTGGAAACACCATATATTTT	CASSRSGPQQGALGNTIYF
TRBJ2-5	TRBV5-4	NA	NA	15	TGTGCCAGCAGCTTGGAGGTTGGGGGTCAAGAGACCCAGTACTTC	CASSLEVGGQETQYF
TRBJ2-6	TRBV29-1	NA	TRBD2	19	TGCAGCGTTGAAGTGGAAGGCGGGGGGACAACCTCTGGGGCCAACGTCCTGACTTTC	CSVEVEGGGTTSGANVLTF
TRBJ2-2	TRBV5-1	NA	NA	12	TGCGCCAGCAGCACTAGGACCGGGGAGCTGTTTTTT	CASSTRTGELFF
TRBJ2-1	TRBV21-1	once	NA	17	TGTGCCAGCAGCAAAACAAGAGCGGGAGGTAGTTTCGATGAGCAGTTCTTC	CASSKTRAGGSFDEQFF
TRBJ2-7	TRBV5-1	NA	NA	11	TGCGCCAGCAGCCTCGAATACGAGCAGTACTTC	CASSLEYEQYF
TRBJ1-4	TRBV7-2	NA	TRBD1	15	TGTGCCAGCAGCCGAGGGGACAGCATTAATGAAAAACTGTTTTTT	CASSRGDSINEKLFF
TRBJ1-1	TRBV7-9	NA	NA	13	TGTGCCAGCAGCTTGGGGGCAGAGACTGAAGCTTTCTTT	CASSLGAETEAFF
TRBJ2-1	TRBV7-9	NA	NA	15	TGTGCCAGCAGCCCCCGGGGAAGCTCCTACAATGAGCAGTTCTTC	CASSPRGSSYNEQFF
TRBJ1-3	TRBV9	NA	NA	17	TGTGCCAGCAGCGTAGCAGGACAGCCGAACTCTGGAAACACCATATATTTT	CASSVAGQPNSGNTIYF
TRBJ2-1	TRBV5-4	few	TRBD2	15	TGTGCCAGCAGCCAAAACCGCCTAGCGGGGGGGCCCCAGTTCTTC	CASSQNRLAGGPQFF
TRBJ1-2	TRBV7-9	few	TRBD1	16	TGTGCCAGCAGCTTAGCTGCGGGACAGGCCTTGGATGGCTACACCTTC	CASSLAAGQALDGYTF
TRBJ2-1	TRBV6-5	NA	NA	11	TGTGCCAGCAGTGAGGCGTACGTGCAGTTCTTC	CASSEAYVQFF
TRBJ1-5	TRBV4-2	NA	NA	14	TGTGCCAGCAGCCAAGTCATTAGCAATCAGCCCCAGCATTTT	CASSQVISNQPQHF
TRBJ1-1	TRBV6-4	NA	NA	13	TGTGCCAGCAGTGACGGGTCCCCTCGGGGAGCTTTCTTT	CASSDGSPRGAFF
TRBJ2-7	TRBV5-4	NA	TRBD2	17	TGTGCCAGCAGCTTGGGAGCGGGAGGGCTTGGTAAAAACGAGCAGTACTTC	CASSLGAGGLGKNEQYF